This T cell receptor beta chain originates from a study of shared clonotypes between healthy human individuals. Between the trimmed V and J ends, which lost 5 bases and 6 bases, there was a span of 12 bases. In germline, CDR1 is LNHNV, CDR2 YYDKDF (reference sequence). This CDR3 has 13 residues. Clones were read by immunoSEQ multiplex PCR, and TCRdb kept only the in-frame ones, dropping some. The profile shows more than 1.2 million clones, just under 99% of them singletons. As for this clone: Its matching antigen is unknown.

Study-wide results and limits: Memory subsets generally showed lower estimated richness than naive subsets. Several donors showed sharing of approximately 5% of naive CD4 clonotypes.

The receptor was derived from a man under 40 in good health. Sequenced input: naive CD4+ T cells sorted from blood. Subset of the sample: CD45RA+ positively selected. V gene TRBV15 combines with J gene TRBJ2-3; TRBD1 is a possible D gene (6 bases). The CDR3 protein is CATSPRRGDTQYF. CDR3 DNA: TGTGCCACCAGCCCCAGAAGGGGGGATACGCAGTATTTT.